This T cell receptor beta chain was found in a study of blood T cell repertoires in COVID-19 (dated by TCRdb to between 2020 and 2021). Background for the entire study: The collaborator samples originated in the United States, Italy and Spain and spanned the acute and convalescent phases of COVID-19. The prospective study material was composed of cDNA or gDNA derived from T cells, B-cell-depleted T cells, or PBMCs. The dataset comprised deeply sampled blood TCRbeta repertoires from subjects exposed to, actively infected with, or recovered from COVID-19. The repertoires were released in a freely available public database intended as a resource for research on the immune response to SARS-CoV-2. The samples were drawn from the first 160 participants of the ongoing ImmuneRACE study and from 950 to 1,500 subjects provided by 6 global collaborators. Sample metadata almost always included a de-identified subject ID, COVID-19 status, age in years and sex. HLA class I and class II types, where available, came from metadata supplied by the sample provider rather than from assay-based typing.

Overall study outcomes, separate from this receptor: The amount of clinical and demographic metadata varied by source and participant and was provided uncurated.

With respect to this clone: Its antigen remains unidentified. No quality values exist for individual bases; no much larger clone is one base distant.

The germline V gene specifies SGHTA as CDR1 and FQGNSA as CDR2. Trimming accounts for 3 bases at V and 0 bases at J, while the number of junction bases matched to no gene is 9. The cysteine opens and the phenylalanine closes a CDR3 of 18 amino acids. Only CDR3 DNA is held: 54 bases, read in frame from base 1. The immunoSEQ Assay, a bias-controlled multiplex PCR, was used to amplify TCRbeta CDR3 regions from genomic DNA. As for the authors' bioinformatics: Within the assay, amplification of reference gene primers was used to estimate how many nucleated cells each sample contained. To quantify the absolute abundance of each unique TCRbeta CDR3 rearrangement, sequence reads were collapsed and filtered. For each sample, productive Simpson clonality was calculated as the square root of Simpson's diversity index over productive rearrangements. TCRdb provides this immuneACCESS table in a form limited to in-frame rearrangements. Some clones are lacking; in checked studies, under half of them reflect an unresolved V gene, and why the rest are absent is not known. From that table come the V and J calls and clone size; the DNA was used to work out D and trimming. The table for this sample lists more than 150,000 clones; approximately 90% of them were counted only once. Clones ranked in the top ten supply about 2.4% of the sample.

Each collaborating institution followed its own protocols to collect whole blood in K2EDTA tubes. For TCRbeta analysis, collaborator samples were shipped as frozen whole blood, as isolated PBMCs, or as DNA extracted from either sample type. The sequence came from a woman aged 70-85 years with acute or convalescent COVID-19. The V and J genes are TRBV7-2 and TRBJ1-2, and TRBD1 aligns with 11 junction nucleotides. Material for sequencing was peripheral blood. This receptor carries the CDR3 CASSFTGTGGVANYGYTF. The DNA is as follows: TGTGCCAGCAGCTTCACCGGGACAGGGGGAGTCGCTAACTATGGCTACACCTTC.